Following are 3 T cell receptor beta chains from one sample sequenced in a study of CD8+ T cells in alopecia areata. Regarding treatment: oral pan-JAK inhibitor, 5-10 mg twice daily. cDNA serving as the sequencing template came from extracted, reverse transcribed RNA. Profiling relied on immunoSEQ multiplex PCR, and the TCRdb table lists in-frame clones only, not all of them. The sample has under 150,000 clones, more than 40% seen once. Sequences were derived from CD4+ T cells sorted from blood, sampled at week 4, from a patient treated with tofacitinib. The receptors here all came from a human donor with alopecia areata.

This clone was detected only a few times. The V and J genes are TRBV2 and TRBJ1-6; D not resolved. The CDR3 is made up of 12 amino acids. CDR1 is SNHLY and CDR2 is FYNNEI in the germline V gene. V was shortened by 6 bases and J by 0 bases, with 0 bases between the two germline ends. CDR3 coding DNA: TGTGCCAGCAGCTCCTATAATTCACCCCTCCACTTT. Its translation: CASSSYNSPLHF.

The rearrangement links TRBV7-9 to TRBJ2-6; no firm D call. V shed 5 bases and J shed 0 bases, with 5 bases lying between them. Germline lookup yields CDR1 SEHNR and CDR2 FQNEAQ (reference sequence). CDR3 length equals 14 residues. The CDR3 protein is CASSLSSGANVLTF. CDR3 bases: TGTGCCAGCAGCCTAAGCTCTGGGGCCAACGTCCTGACTTTC.

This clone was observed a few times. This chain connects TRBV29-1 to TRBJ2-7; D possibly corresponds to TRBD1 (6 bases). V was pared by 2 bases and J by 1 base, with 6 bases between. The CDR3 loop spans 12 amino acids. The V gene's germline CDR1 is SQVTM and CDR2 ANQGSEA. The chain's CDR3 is CSVEQGSYEQYF. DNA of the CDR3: TGCAGCGTTGAACAGGGGTCCTACGAGCAGTACTTC.